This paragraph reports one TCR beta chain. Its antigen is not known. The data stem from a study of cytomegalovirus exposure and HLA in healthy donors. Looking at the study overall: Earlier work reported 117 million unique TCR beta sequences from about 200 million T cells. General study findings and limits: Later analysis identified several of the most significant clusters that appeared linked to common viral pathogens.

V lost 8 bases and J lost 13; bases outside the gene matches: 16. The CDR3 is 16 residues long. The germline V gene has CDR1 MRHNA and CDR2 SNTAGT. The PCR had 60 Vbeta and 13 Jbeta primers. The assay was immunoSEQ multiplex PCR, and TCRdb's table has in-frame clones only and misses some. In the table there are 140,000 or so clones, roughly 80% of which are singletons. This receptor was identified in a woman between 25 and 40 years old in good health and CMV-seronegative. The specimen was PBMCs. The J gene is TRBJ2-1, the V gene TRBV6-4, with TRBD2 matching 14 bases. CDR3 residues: CASSYDGTSGSSFQFF. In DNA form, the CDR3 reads TGTGCCAGCTCCTACGATGGGACTAGCGGGAGTTCGTTCCAGTTCTTC.